This TCR beta chain comes out of a study of blood T cell repertoires in COVID-19. Study-level information: PBMCs, B-cell-depleted T cells, or T cells were the source of the cDNA or gDNA that made up the material.

In terms of age and location, participants ranged from roughly 18 to 100 years and lived in about two dozen US areas. Exposed volunteers were people who met a COVID-19 case within 2 weeks before study entry. Libraries were prepared by immunoSEQ multiplex PCR; TCRdb keeps only in-frame clonotypes and omits some of them. This table has 260,000 or so clones, roughly 80% appearing once. Trimming cost V 3 bases and J 0 bases; bases outside gene matches: 7. Per the germline V gene, CDR1 is LGHNT and CDR2 is FRNRAP. This CDR3 contains 16 residues. The sample consisted of PBMCs or T cells enriched from blood (not recorded which). The chain uses TRBV12-5 and TRBJ1-1; 7 positions agree with TRBD1. This TCR was recovered from a woman aged 40 to 50 who had been exposed to COVID-19. The CDR3 is CASGLRQGSMNTEAFF. The CDR3 bases are TGTGCTAGTGGTTTACGACAGGGCTCAATGAACACTGAAGCTTTCTTT.